This TCR beta chain comes out of a study of shared clonotypes between healthy human individuals. Trimming left V 2 bases short and J 4 bases short, with 11 bases between. Germline V gives CDR1 LNHDA, CDR2 SQIVND (reference sequence). The CDR3 sequence is 14 residues long. Profiled with immunoSEQ multiplex PCR; TCRdb holds only in-frame clones, not every one. The sample holds some 490,000 clones, approximately 78% seen once. Sequenced input: PBMCs. This TCR was recovered from a woman aged 40 to 49 in good health. Some clones in this sample may be carry-over from other donors' samples. The rearrangement uses TRBV19 and TRBJ1-1; D is uncertain. CDR3 in amino acids: CASSINPLGTEAFF. DNA for the CDR3: TGTGCCAGTAGTATAAACCCTCTGGGCACTGAAGCTTTCTTT.